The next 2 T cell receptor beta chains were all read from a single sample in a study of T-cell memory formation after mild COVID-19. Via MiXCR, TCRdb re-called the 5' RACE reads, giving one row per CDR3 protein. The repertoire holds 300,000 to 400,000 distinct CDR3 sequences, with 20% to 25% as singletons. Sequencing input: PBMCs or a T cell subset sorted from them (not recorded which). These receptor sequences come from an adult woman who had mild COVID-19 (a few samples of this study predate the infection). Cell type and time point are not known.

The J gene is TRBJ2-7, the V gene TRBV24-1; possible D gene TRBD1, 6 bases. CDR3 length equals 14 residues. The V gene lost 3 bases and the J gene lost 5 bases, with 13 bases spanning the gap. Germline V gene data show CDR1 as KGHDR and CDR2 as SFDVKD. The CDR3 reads CATSDPTGLHEQYF. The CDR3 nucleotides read TGTGCCACCAGTGATCCTACAGGGCTGCACGAGCAGTACTTC.

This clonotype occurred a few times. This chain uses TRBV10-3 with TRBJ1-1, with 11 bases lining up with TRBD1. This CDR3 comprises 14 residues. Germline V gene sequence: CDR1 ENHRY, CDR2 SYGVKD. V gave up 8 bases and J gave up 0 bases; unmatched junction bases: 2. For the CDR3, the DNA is TGTGCCATCGGGACAGGGGGGATGAACACTGAAGCTTTCTTT. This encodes CAIGTGGMNTEAFF.